This TCR beta chain was recovered during a study of T cell responses to AZD1222 COVID-19 vaccine. Broader study findings: The number of AZD1222 recipients seropositive at baseline was only five or six. Dominant CD4 TCR responses targeted spike regions 160-218 and 743-854.

With V trimmed by 4 bases and J by 1 base, 4 bases remained unmatched. Germline CDR1 is SNHLY and CDR2 is FYNNEI. This CDR3 has 16 residues. Sequencing used immunoSEQ multiplex PCR; TCRdb keeps in-frame clones, though not all of them. Among 96,000 or so clones listed, about 88% were seen once. On this clone: The antigen is not known.

The sequence was collected from an adult in good health. The specimen comprised peripheral blood, sampled on day 0 of AZD1222 vaccination. The gene calls are TRBV2 and TRBJ2-1; the match to TRBD1 covers 10 bases. CDR3 sequence: CASSVRDRGSYNEQFF. The CDR3 bases are TGTGCCAGCAGTGTGAGGGACAGGGGTTCCTACAATGAGCAGTTCTTC.